Presented here are 22 T cell receptor beta chains from one specimen sequenced in a study of cytomegalovirus exposure and HLA in healthy donors. PCR amplification relied on 60 Vbeta primers (plus 13 Jbeta primers). Measured with immunoSEQ multiplex PCR; TCRdb has only the in-frame clones, and not every one. Of more than 95,000 clones in the sample, under 80% were seen once. The sequencing sample was made of PBMCs. The receptors shown here come from a woman between 50 and 59 years old in good health and CMV-seropositive.

The chain carries TRBV6-1 and TRBJ2-1; TRBD2 agrees at 8 bases. This CDR3 is 16 amino acids long. The V gene end was trimmed by 2 bases and the J gene end by 6 bases; junction bases not matched to a gene: 9. Germline assignment: CDR1 MNHNS and CDR2 SASEGT. The CDR3 coding sequence is TGTGCCAGCAGTGAACCCTTTTCGACTAGCGCCAATGAGCAGTTCTTC. Translation: CASSEPFSTSANEQFF.

The chain carries TRBV27 and TRBJ1-5, with TRBD1 as a possible D gene (5 bases). Germline CDR1 reads MNHEY; CDR2 reads SMNVEV (reference sequence). Deletions cut 6 bases from V and 3 bases from J, with 12 bases between. The CDR3 covers 14 residues. The CDR3 is CASSHGQNNQPQHF. As DNA, the CDR3 is TGTGCCAGCAGCCACGGACAAAACAATCAGCCCCAGCATTTT.

The V call is TRBV28, the J call TRBJ2-5; D is uncertain. Germline assignment: CDR1 MDHEN and CDR2 SYDVKM. V was shortened by 2 bases and J by 5 bases, with 18 bases between the two germline ends. CDR3 length equals 16 residues. The CDR3 protein is CASSLQQWRSRETQYF. The CDR3 DNA reads as TGTGCCAGCAGTTTACAACAATGGCGGTCTCGGGAGACCCAGTACTTC.

This clone has just one count. The chain combines TRBV27 with TRBJ2-1, with 14 bases fitting TRBD2. Germline values: CDR1 MNHEY, CDR2 SMNVEV (reference sequence). The V segment lost 3 bases and the J segment 6 bases; nucleotides outside the gene matches: 7. The length of the CDR3 is 17 residues. The CDR3 region is CASSFHSTSGRANEQFF. DNA for the CDR3: TGTGCCAGCAGTTTTCACTCGACTAGCGGGAGGGCCAATGAGCAGTTCTTC.

Written as DNA, the CDR3 is TGCGCCAGCAGTGCCGGTAGCGGGGGCCCCTACGAGCAGTACTTC. Translated: CASSAGSGGPYEQYF. The gene calls are TRBV10-1 and TRBJ2-7, with 9 bases fitting TRBD2. In germline, CDR1 is WNHNN, CDR2 SYGVQD (reference sequence). V lost 4 bases and J lost 2; bases outside the gene matches: 6. CDR3 length equals 15 residues.

The rearrangement links TRBV19 to TRBJ1-3, with 7 bases that match TRBD1. The CDR3 is 14 residues long. Looked up from germline, CDR1 is LNHDA and CDR2 is SQIVND (reference sequence). Trimming cost V 7 bases and J 8 bases; bases outside gene matches: 11. CDR3 in DNA: TGTGCCAGTACCTCAGGGACAGTCGGGGACACCATATATTTT. It encodes CASTSGTVGDTIYF.

The gene calls are TRBV6-5 and TRBJ1-2; perhaps TRBD1 as D (6 bases). Germline V gene data show CDR1 as MNHEY and CDR2 as SVGAGI. The CDR3 covers 11 residues. CDR3 loop: CGGQAAYGYTF. In nucleotides, the CDR3 is TGTGGGGGGCAGGCCGCGTATGGCTACACCTTC.

The chain uses TRBV27 and TRBJ2-4, with D uncertain. The V gene lost 0 bases and the J gene lost 1 base, with 10 bases spanning the gap. The CDR3 extends over 16 amino acids. Germline lookup yields CDR1 MNHEY and CDR2 SMNVEV (reference sequence). The CDR3 here is CASSLSMSLAKNIQYF. The CDR3 nucleotides are TGTGCCAGCAGTTTATCGATGAGCCTGGCCAAAAACATTCAGTACTTC.

The CDR3 here is CAWTARGAGDEQYF. The CDR3, as DNA: TGTGCCTGGACCGCCAGGGGGGCAGGGGACGAGCAGTACTTC. The chain couples TRBV30 to TRBJ2-7; D might be TRBD1 (7 bases). CDR1 GTSNPN and CDR2 SVGIG come from the germline V gene (reference sequence). CDR3 size: 14 residues. V lost 4 bases to trimming and J lost 5 bases, with 18 bases between them.

J is TRBJ1-5 and V is TRBV11-2; 7 bases align to TRBD1. The CDR3 is 16 residues long. The germline CDR1 and CDR2 sequences are SGHAT and FQNNGV. J lost 0 bases, V lost 1 base, and 3 bases had no gene match. The CDR3 DNA reads TGTGCCAGCAGCTTAGGCTACAGGGGTAGCAATCAGCCCCAGCATTTT. Protein: CASSLGYRGSNQPQHF.

A few counts support this clone. The chain links TRBV4-2 to TRBJ1-2; D is possibly TRBD1 (5 bases). The germline V gene encodes CDR1 LGHNA and CDR2 YNFKEQ. The V end was cut by 0 bases, the J end by 4 bases, with 9 bases between. CDR3 length: 14 amino acids. The CDR3 loop reads CASSQEPRGYGYTF. In nucleotides, the CDR3 is TGTGCCAGCAGCCAAGAGCCAAGGGGCTATGGCTACACCTTC.

This clone has more than one count but fewer than ten. The rearrangement uses TRBV4-3 and TRBJ1-2; possible D gene TRBD1, 6 bases. The CDR3 totals 15 residues. V lost 0 bases, J lost 6 bases, and 14 bases lay in between. Per the germline V gene, CDR1 is LGHNA and CDR2 is YSLEER. The CDR3 region is CASSQENGGADGYTF. CDR3 in DNA: TGCGCCAGCAGCCAAGAGAATGGGGGGGCTGATGGCTACACCTTC.

The rearrangement joins TRBV7-9 to TRBJ1-2; 8 nucleotides match TRBD1. Germline V gene sequence: CDR1 SEHNR, CDR2 FQNEAQ (reference sequence). CDR3 size: 15 residues. After removal of 5 bases from V and 6 bases from J, the junction contained 11 bases not matched to a gene. CDR3 in amino acids: CASSQRTGSRNGYTF. The CDR3, as DNA: TGTGCCAGCAGCCAACGGACAGGGAGTAGAAATGGCTACACCTTC.

The genes are TRBV5-1 and TRBJ2-3; a possible D gene is TRBD2 (5 bases). Looked up from germline, CDR1 is SGHRS and CDR2 is YFSETQ. V was trimmed by 4 bases and J by 3 bases, leaving 12 bases between them. The CDR3 length is 14 residues. This CDR3 is CASSVIRGTDTQYF. The DNA for the CDR3 is TGCGCCAGCAGCGTAATACGAGGGACAGATACGCAGTATTTT.

In its sample, this clone was seen a few times. The rearrangement links TRBV7-9 to TRBJ1-2; D is ambiguous. CDR1 is SEHNR and CDR2 is FQNEAQ in the germline V gene (reference sequence). Trimming stripped 1 base from V and 2 bases from J, with 11 bases between. The CDR3 runs 15 residues. In DNA form, the CDR3 reads TGTGCCAGCAGCTTAGGGCAGGTACAAAACTATGGCTACACCTTC. It translates to CASSLGQVQNYGYTF. The variable domain in full, with the rest retrieved from reference TRBV7-9 and TRBJ1-2, is DTGVSQNPRHKITKRGQNVTFRCDPISEHNRLYWYRQTLGQGPEFLTYFQNEAQLEKSRLLSDRFSAERPKGSFSTLEIQRTEQGDSAMYLCASSLGQVQNYGYTFGSGTRLTVV.

This clone was seen more than once but under ten times. This chain connects TRBV7-2 to TRBJ2-2; 13 positions agree with TRBD2. This CDR3 region has 16 residues. The V gene's germline CDR1 is SGHTA and CDR2 FQGNSA. V lost 5 bases to trimming and J lost 5 bases; unmatched junction nucleotides: 5. CDR3 loop: CASSPTSGRGTGELFF. The CDR3 DNA reads TGTGCCAGCAGCCCCACTAGCGGGAGGGGGACCGGGGAGCTGTTTTTT.

V usage is TRBV7-9 and J usage is TRBJ1-5; D is ambiguous. Per the germline V gene, CDR1 is SEHNR and CDR2 is FQNEAQ (reference sequence). The CDR3 totals 13 residues. Trimming pared 2 bases from V and 2 bases from J, leaving 4 bases between. CDR3 in DNA: TGTGCCAGCAGCTTAAGCGGCAATCAGCCCCAGCATTTT. Its protein product is CASSLSGNQPQHF.

This chain uses TRBV10-3 with TRBJ2-1; D is undetermined. V was trimmed by 6 bases and J by 2 bases, leaving 8 bases between them. The V gene's germline CDR1 is ENHRY and CDR2 SYGVKD. CDR3 length equals 13 residues. Written as DNA, the CDR3 is TGTGCCATCAGGCCACAAACCTACAATGAGCAGTTCTTC. Protein: CAIRPQTYNEQFF.

This clone occurred once. V gene TRBV4-1 combines with J gene TRBJ2-3, with 7 bases aligning to TRBD2. The CDR3 consists of 16 residues. Germline V CDR1 and CDR2: MGHRA, YSYEKL. V shed 1 base, J shed 3 bases, and the junction held 7 bases outside the gene matches. CDR3 in amino acids: CASSQVAGRRTDTQYF. The CDR3 DNA reads TGCGCCAGCAGCCAAGTGGCCGGGAGGCGGACAGATACGCAGTATTTT.

The V call is TRBV14, the J call TRBJ1-5; D gene unclear. CDR3 length: 14 amino acids. Between the trimmed V and J ends, which lost 5 bases and 3 bases, there was a span of 11 bases. The germline V gene has CDR1 SGHDN and CDR2 FVKESK. CDR3: CASSYAGNNQPQHF. The DNA of the CDR3 is TGTGCCAGCAGCTACGCGGGTAACAATCAGCCCCAGCATTTT. The complete variable domain, with remaining parts taken from reference TRBV14 and TRBJ1-5, reads EAGVTQFPSHSVIEKGQTVTLRCDPISGHDNLYWYRRVMGKEIKFLLHFVKESKQDESGMPNNRFLAERTGGTYSTLKVQPAELEDSGVYFCASSYAGNNQPQHFGDGTRLSIL.

This sequence joins TRBV27 and TRBJ2-2; D might be TRBD2 (7 bases). Germline V gene sequence: CDR1 MNHEY, CDR2 SMNVEV (reference sequence). V lost 4 bases and J lost 7, with 16 bases in between. The CDR3 covers 15 residues. As DNA, the CDR3 is TGTGCCAGCAGTTCTCCTCGGGGGGCGGGCGGGGAGCTGTTTTTT. Translated: CASSSPRGAGGELFF.

The chain links TRBV27 to TRBJ2-5, with D tentatively TRBD2 (6 bases). CDR1 is MNHEY and CDR2 is SMNVEV in the germline V gene (reference sequence). Trimming removed 3 bases at V and 5 bases at J, with 16 bases between. The CDR3 is 15 residues long. CDR3 in amino acids: CASSLTGERTETQYF. The CDR3, as DNA: TGTGCCAGCAGTTTGACGGGAGAGAGGACGGAGACCCAGTACTTC.